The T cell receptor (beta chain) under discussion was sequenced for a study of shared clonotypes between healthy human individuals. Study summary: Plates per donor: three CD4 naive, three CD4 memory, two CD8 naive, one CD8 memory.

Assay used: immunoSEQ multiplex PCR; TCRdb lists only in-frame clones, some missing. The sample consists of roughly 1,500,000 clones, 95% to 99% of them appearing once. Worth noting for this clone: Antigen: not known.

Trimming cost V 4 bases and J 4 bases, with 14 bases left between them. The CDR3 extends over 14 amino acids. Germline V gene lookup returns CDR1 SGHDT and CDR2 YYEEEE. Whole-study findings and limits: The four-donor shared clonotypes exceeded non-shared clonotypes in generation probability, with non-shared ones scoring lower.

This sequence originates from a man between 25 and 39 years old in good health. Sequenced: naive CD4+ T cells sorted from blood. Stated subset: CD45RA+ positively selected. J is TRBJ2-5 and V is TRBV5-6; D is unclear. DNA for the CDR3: TGTGCCAGCAGCCTGACAAGGTCTGGAGAGACCCAGTACTTC. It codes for CASSLTRSGETQYF.